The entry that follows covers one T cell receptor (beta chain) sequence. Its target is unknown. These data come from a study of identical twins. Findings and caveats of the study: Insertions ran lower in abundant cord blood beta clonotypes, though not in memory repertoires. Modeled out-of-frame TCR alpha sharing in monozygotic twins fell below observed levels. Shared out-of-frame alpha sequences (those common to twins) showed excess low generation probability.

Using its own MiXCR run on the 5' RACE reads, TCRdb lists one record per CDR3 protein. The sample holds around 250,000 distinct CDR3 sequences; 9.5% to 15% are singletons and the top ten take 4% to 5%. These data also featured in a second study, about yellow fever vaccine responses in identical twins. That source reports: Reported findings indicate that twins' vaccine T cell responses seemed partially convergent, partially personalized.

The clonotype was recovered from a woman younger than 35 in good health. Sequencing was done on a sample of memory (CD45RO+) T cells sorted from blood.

Here the CDR3 reads CSARSSYEQYF. The CDR3 nucleotides read TGCAGTGCTAGAAGCTCCTACGAGCAGTACTTC. The chain combines TRBV20-1 with TRBJ2-7; D uncertain. The CDR3 spans 11 residues. V lost 2 bases, J lost 0 bases, and 2 bases lay in between. Germline V gene data show CDR1 as DFQATT and CDR2 as SNEGSKA (reference sequence).